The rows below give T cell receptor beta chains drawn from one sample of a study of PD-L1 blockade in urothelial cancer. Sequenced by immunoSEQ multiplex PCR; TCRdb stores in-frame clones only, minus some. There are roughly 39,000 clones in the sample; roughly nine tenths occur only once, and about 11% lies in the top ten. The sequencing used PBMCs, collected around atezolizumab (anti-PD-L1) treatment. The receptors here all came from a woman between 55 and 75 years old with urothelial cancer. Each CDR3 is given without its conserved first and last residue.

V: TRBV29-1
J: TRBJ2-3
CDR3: SVVEGGAGEQY

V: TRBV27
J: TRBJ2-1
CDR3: ASSFWGLAGSEQF

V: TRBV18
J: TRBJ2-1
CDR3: ASSPIEGLSSYNEQF

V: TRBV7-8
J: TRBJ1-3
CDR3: ASRAGSGNTIY

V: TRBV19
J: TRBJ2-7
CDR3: ASSFTVAYEQY

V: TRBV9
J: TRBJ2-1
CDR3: ASSPQGLRLDEQF

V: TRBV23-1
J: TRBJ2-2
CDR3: ASSDSGTANTGELF

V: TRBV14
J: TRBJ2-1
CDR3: ASSQERRVTGEQF

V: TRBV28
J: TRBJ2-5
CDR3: ASQLGGVYSQY

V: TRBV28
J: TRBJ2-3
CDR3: ASSPRNYRADTQY

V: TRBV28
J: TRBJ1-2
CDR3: ASSLGSGGRGYT

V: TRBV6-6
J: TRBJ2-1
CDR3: ASSYGQGNEQF

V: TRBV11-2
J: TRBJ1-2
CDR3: ASSLGVDDGYT

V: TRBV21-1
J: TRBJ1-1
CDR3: ASSYRTEAF

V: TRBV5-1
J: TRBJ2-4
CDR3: ASRRAEKNIQY

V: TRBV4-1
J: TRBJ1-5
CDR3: ASSQDSYSNQPQH

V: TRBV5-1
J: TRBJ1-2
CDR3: ASRSGGGYGYT

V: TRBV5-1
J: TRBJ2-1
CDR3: ASSLGASGFLNEQF

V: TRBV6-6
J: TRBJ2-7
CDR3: ASSYSRAYEQY

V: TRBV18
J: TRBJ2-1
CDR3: ASSPMLAGVNNEQF

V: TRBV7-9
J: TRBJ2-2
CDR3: ASSLYLEADTGELF

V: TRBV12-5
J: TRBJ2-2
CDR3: ASGLKAGAYTGELF

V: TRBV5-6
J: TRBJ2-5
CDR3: ASSLGRETQY

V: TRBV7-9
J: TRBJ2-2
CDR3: ASSLGQGAVGELF

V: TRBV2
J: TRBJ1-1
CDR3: ASGLGPVTEAF

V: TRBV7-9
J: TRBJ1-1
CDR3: ASSLLTGPLNTEAF

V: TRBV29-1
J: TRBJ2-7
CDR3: SVETDRSYEQY

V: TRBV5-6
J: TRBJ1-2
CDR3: ASSLGDKVYGYT

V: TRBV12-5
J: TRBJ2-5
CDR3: ASGPDRNRETQY

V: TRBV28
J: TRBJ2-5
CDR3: ASSFSPGGQETQY

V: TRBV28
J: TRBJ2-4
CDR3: ASTSIPGLAGGLAKNIQY